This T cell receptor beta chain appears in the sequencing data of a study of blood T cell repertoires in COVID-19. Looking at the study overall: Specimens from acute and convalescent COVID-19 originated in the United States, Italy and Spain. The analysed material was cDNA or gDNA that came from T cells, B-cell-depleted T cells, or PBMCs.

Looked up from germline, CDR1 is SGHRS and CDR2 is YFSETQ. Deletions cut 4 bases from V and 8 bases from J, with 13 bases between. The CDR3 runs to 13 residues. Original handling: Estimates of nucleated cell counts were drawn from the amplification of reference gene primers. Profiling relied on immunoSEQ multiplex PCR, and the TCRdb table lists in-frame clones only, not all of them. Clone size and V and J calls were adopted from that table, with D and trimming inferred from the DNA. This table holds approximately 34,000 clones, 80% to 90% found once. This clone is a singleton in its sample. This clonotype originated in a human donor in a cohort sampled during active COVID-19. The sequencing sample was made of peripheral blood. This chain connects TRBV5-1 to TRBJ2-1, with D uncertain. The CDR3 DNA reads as TGCGCCAGCAGCAATCAAGCGTCCGATGAGCAGTTCTTC. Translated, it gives CASSNQASDEQFF.